This entry describes one T cell receptor beta chain. The antigen remains undetermined. Germline CDR1 and CDR2: MDHEN and SYDVKM. The CDR3 runs to 16 residues. J was trimmed by 6 bases and V by 5 bases; bases with no gene match: 9. This entry is derived from a study of T cell repertoires in cytomegalovirus infection. TCRdb passed the reads through MiXCR, listing each CDR3 protein once. The sample holds just under 500,000 distinct CDR3 sequences, around 30% seen once. The receptor was isolated from a human donor in good health (CMV status not recorded). Some clones in this sample may be carry-over from other donors' samples. The V gene is TRBV28, the J gene TRBJ1-5; 11 bases are a match to TRBD1. The source material was cultured PBMCs, sampled from culture after CMV antigen stimulation. In DNA, the CDR3 is TGTGCCAGCAGTGTACCTGGACAGGGGGCGGGTCAGCCCCAGCATTTT. Protein product: CASSVPGQGAGQPQHF. The full variable domain, in which reference TRBV28 and TRBJ1-5 provide the parts outside the CDR3, is DVKVTQSSRYLVKRTGEKVFLECVQDMDHENMFWYRQDPGLGLRLIYFSYDVKMKEKGDIPEGYSVSREKKERFSLILESASTNQTSMYLCASSVPGQGAGQPQHFGDGTRLSIL.